This is a list of T cell receptor beta chains from one sample in a study of blood T cell repertoires in COVID-19. The assay was immunoSEQ multiplex PCR, and TCRdb's table has in-frame clones only and misses some. Here the sample spans 130,000 to 150,000 clones, roughly 80% being singletons. The sample was peripheral blood. The origin of the receptors is a human donor in a cohort sampled during active COVID-19. Both conserved end residues are part of each CDR3. A D gene is named only where the DNA matches it firmly. Clone size is given for some rows only: seen once, a few or many times, or a class if the clone is expanded.

NA	TRBJ2-1	TRBV2	TRBD2	TGTGCCAGCAGGGACGGCCTATTACTAGCGGGCAGGCCAAATGAGCAGTTCTTC	CASRDGLLLAGRPNEQFF
NA	TRBJ2-7	TRBV4-1	NA	TGCGCCAGCAGCCAAGATACTACAGGGCCCGAGCAGTACTTC	CASSQDTTGPEQYF
NA	TRBJ2-5	TRBV5-1	TRBD1	TGCGCCAGCAGTTTTGACAGGGGCCTAGGAGAGACCCAGTACTTC	CASSFDRGLGETQYF
NA	TRBJ2-3	TRBV5-1	NA	TGCGCCAGCAGCTTGGGAGAGGGCGCTAGCACAGATACGCAGTATTTT	CASSLGEGASTDTQYF
NA	TRBJ1-5	TRBV6-5	TRBD1	TGTGCCAGCAGTCGGGACAGGGGGGGGAATCAGCCCCAGCATTTT	CASSRDRGGNQPQHF
few	TRBJ2-1	TRBV10-1	TRBD2	TGCGCCAGCAGTTTAAGCGGGAGTGTCTACAATGAGCAGTTCTTC	CASSLSGSVYNEQFF
NA	TRBJ2-2	TRBV16	TRBD2	TGTGCCAGCAGCCGCGGGAGAACCGGGGAGCTGTTTTTT	CASSRGRTGELFF
NA	TRBJ2-1	TRBV7-2	TRBD2	TGTGCCAGCAGCCCCGGACTAGCGGGAGGGGGTGAGCAGTTCTTC	CASSPGLAGGGEQFF
few	TRBJ1-6	TRBV28	TRBD1	TGTGCCAGCAGTGTAGGACAGGAGAATTCACCCCTCCACTTT	CASSVGQENSPLHF
NA	TRBJ1-5	TRBV15	NA	TGTGCCACCAGCAGTCGGCTACCCCTAGCGGGGGCTGGCAATCAGCCCCAGCATTTT	CATSSRLPLAGAGNQPQHF
NA	TRBJ1-3	TRBV9	NA	TGTGCCAGCAGCGTAGACCCTAGCAACACCATATATTTT	CASSVDPSNTIYF
NA	TRBJ2-2	TRBV11-2	NA	TGTGCCAGCAGCTTCCCGGACACCGGGGAGCTGTTTTTT	CASSFPDTGELFF
NA	TRBJ2-3	TRBV3-1/TRBV3-2	NA	TGTGCCAGCAGAAACAGGGGAGGAGGCACAGATACGCAGTATTTT	CASRNRGGGTDTQYF
NA	TRBJ1-1	TRBV6-6	TRBD1	TGTGCCAGCAGTAATTACAGGGGAACTGAAGCTTTCTTT	CASSNYRGTEAFF
few	TRBJ1-1	TRBV18	TRBD1	TGTGCCAGCTCACCGGGACAAGCTGTAACATTGTGGGGACAGGGCACTGAAGCTTTCTTT	CASSPGQAVTLWGQGTEAFF
NA	TRBJ2-3	TRBV6-1	TRBD2	TGTGCCAGCAGTGAAGCGCTTGGACTAGGCACAGATACGCAGTATTTT	CASSEALGLGTDTQYF
NA	TRBJ2-2	TRBV7-3	NA	TGTGCCAGCAGCTTGATCGGGACTTTGTCTAAACCGGGGGAGCTGTTTTTT	CASSLIGTLSKPGELFF
NA	TRBJ1-1	TRBV2	TRBD1	TGTGCCAGGGGACAGGGGGCAGGCGGAGCTTTCTTT	CARGQGAGGAFF
NA	TRBJ2-3	TRBV29-1	TRBD1	TGCAGCGCCGACAGGGAGCTCCTCACAGATACGCAGTATTTT	CSADRELLTDTQYF
NA	TRBJ2-1	TRBV19	NA	TGTGCCAGTAGTATTATGGGGGCGACCTACAATGAGCAGTTCTTC	CASSIMGATYNEQFF
NA	TRBJ1-1	TRBV29-1	NA	TGCAGCGTTGCACCGATGGCAGAAGCTTTCTTT	CSVAPMAEAFF
NA	TRBJ2-5	TRBV6-5	NA	TGTGCCAGCATCCCCGACACGGTCGGGGACCAGTACTTC	CASIPDTVGDQYF
NA	TRBJ2-5	TRBV9	NA	TGTGCCAGCAGCGCCGGGGTTAACGGGGAGACCCAGTACTTC	CASSAGVNGETQYF
NA	TRBJ1-3	TRBV4-1	TRBD1	TGCGCCAGCAGCCAAGATGCCCTGGGACAGGGTCGAAACACCATATATTTT	CASSQDALGQGRNTIYF
NA	TRBJ2-2	TRBV7-9	NA	TGTGCCAGCAGCTCCTTAGCGGTCACCGGGGAGCTGTTTTTT	CASSSLAVTGELFF
NA	TRBJ2-7	TRBV7-8	NA	TGTGCCAGCAGCGTACAGCCCTCCTACGAGCAGTACTTC	CASSVQPSYEQYF
few	TRBJ1-1	TRBV11-1	TRBD1	TGTGCCAGCAGCGTGCAGGGGGGAGGCACTGAAGCTTTCTTT	CASSVQGGGTEAFF
NA	TRBJ2-1	TRBV7-2	TRBD2	TGTGCCAGCAGCCTCAACCTGCTAGCGGGGGGGGAAAATGAGCAGTTCTTC	CASSLNLLAGGENEQFF
NA	TRBJ2-3	TRBV5-4	TRBD2	TGTGCCAGCAGCTTCCCCCAGCGGGAGGGCACAGATACGCAGTATTTT	CASSFPQREGTDTQYF
NA	TRBJ1-2	TRBV6-5	TRBD1	TGTGCCACCAATCCGGGGACAGCTAATAACTATGGCTACACCTTC	CATNPGTANNYGYTF
NA	TRBJ2-2	TRBV11-3	NA	TGTGCCAGCAGCCTCTATTCTTCGAACACCGGGGAGCTGTTTTTT	CASSLYSSNTGELFF
NA	TRBJ1-6	TRBV6-5	NA	TGTGCCAGCAGTTATATTTGGCCTGATTCACCCCTCCACTTT	CASSYIWPDSPLHF
NA	TRBJ1-4	TRBV7-8	NA	TGTGCCAGCAGCCGAGGGCGGACTAATGAAAAACTGTTTTTT	CASSRGRTNEKLFF
NA	TRBJ1-4	TRBV29-1	NA	TGCAGCGTTGAAGCGGAAAAACTGTTTTTT	CSVEAEKLFF
NA	TRBJ1-1	TRBV6-6	NA	TGTGCCAGCAGTTCAACAGGAATGAACACTGAAGCTTTCTTT	CASSSTGMNTEAFF
NA	TRBJ2-3	TRBV6-2/TRBV6-3	TRBD2	TGTGCCAGCAGTTACAGACTCCCGACTAGCGGGGGGTCAACTAGCACAGATACGCAGTATTTT	CASSYRLPTSGGSTSTDTQYF
once	TRBJ1-2	TRBV3-1/TRBV3-2	NA	TGTGCCAGCAGCCCCCTGAATGGGAGAGGCTACACCTTC	CASSPLNGRGYTF